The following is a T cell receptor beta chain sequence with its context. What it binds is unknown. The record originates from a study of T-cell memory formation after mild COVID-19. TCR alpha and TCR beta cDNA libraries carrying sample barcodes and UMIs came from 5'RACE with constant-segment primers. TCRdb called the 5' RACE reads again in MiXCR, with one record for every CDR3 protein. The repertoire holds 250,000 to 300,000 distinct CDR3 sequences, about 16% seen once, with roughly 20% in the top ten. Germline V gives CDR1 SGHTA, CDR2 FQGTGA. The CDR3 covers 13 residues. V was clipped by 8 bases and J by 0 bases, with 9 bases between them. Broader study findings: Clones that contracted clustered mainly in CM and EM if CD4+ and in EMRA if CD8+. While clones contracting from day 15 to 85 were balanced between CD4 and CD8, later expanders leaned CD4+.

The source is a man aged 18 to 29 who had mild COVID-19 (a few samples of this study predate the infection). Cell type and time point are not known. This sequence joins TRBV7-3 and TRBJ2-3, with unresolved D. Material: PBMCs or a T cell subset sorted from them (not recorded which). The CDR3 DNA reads TGTGCCAGCCGCCCCCCGAGCACAGATACGCAGTATTTT. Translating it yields CASRPPSTDTQYF.